The sequence of this T cell receptor (beta chain) was determined in a study of neurological immune-mediated disorders (dated by TCRdb to about 2019). The study in broad terms: Among the approximately 35 multiple sclerosis patients, relapsing-remitting MS accounted for approximately 31 and secondary progressive MS accounted for 3. Using UMI-based sequencing, the study compared peripheral blood TCR-beta repertoires from patients with HTLV-I-associated myelopathy (HAM/TSP), patients with multiple sclerosis, and healthy controls. The roughly 100 TCR-beta libraries covered PBMC samples along with longitudinal samples, technical triplicates, and paired sorted CD4+ and CD8+ T-cell subsets. The cohort was made up of 68 subjects, consisting of some 15 HAM/TSP patients, about 35 multiple sclerosis patients and roughly 20 healthy controls.

cDNA synthesis used template-switch 5'RACE with a primer carrying a 10-nucleotide random unique molecular identifier tagging each TCR transcript. Over 180 million TCR-beta sequences, covering 15-18 subjects, were produced in each sequencing run. Total RNA was extracted with the RNeasy kit. The KAPA Real-time Library Amplification kit was used to amplify TCR-beta VDJ regions with primers for the TCR constant region and the 5'RACE anchor. A first PCR added sample indexes and Illumina adaptors, and a second PCR then raised library yield. After Ampure bead purification, the roughly 650 bp TCR product was size-selected on a 2% E-gel SizeSelection system. Library quality was checked on a Bioanalyzer, concentration was measured with Qubit, and libraries were quantified with the Kapa Library Quantification kit before pooling. Paired-end 2 x 150 bp sequencing of the libraries was performed on an Illumina HiSeq 2500. To increase sequence diversity, about 23-32% phiX was spiked into each library pool. As for how the authors treated the data: The quality-filtered reads were processed with the UMI-based MiGEC pipeline, whose error correction step removed more than 80% of the raw TCR sequences. VDJ genes were aligned to IMGT germline references, and clonotypes were defined by unique CDR3 amino acid sequence plus V-J genes. Clonal expansion, Shannon diversity and CDR3 relatedness were evaluated with VDJtools (CalcPairwiseDistances, ClusterSamples), while phylogenetic trees were built in CLCbio workbench. Expanded clones were defined as having at least 8 unique UMIs, based on coefficient-of-variation modelling across technical triplicates. Through fastp at Q25 and MiXCR, TCRdb rebuilt clones from the public reads, retaining in-frame beta chains. Each entry merges the rows of one CDR3 protein and shows their most common DNA and genes. The authors' filters were not applied to this entry. For this sample the table gives some 66,000 distinct CDR3 sequences, of which approximately 3.7% were detected only once. The ten largest clones add up to just over 2.5% of the sample.

For unsorted PBMC libraries, 2 million PBMCs were used after storage in RNAlater at -80 degrees C until RNA extraction. Multiple sclerosis patients were enrolled in a US clinical protocol under which disease progression was evaluated by magnetic resonance imaging. Peripheral blood was subjected to Ficoll-Hypaque density gradient centrifugation to isolate PBMCs, which were then cryopreserved in liquid nitrogen. General findings and caveats noted by the study authors: No identical CDR3 amino acid sequences were found to be shared among expanded clones across subjects, suggesting that TCR-beta repertoires were private in all groups. TCR clonal expansion was greatest in HAM/TSP patients and smallest in MS patients, who ranked below even healthy controls. In phylogenetic analysis, the repertoires of 18 of 34 MS patients grouped into a cluster of related CDR3 sequences, which suggests a possible signature at the repertoire level. No association of the MS cluster with clinical or MRI features was observed, and the need for larger cohorts was stated by the authors.

This clonotype was seen many times. Its recognized antigen is unknown. Base qualities are not recorded, but no much larger clone differs from it by a single base. Sequences SGHRS (CDR1) and YFSETQ (CDR2) are obtained from the germline V gene. V and J are truncated by 4 bases and 1 base respectively, leaving an intervening sequence of 12 bases. The CDR3 goes from the cysteine to the phenylalanine over 16 residues. Only the CDR3 DNA stays, 48 bases, in frame from base 1. Input material: PBMCs. The TCR comes from a man over 45 with multiple sclerosis. The rearrangement combines TRBV5-1 with TRBJ2-6, with a tentative D gene TRBD1 over 6 matching bases. The DNA sequence reads TGCGCCAGCAGCCTGCCACAGGGTTCTGGGGCCAACGTCCTGACTTTC. Protein translation: CASSLPQGSGANVLTF.